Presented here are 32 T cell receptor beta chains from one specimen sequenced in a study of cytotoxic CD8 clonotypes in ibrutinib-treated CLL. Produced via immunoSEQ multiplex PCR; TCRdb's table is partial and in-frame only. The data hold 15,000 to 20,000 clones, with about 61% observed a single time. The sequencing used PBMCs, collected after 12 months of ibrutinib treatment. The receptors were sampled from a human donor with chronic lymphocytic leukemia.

DNA for the CDR3: TGTGCCAGCAGTCCCCAGCCCTCCTACGAGCAGTACTTC. Translation: CASSPQPSYEQYF. V is TRBV28 and J is TRBJ2-7; no clear D gene. Trimming stripped 5 bases from V and 0 bases from J, with 8 bases between. Germline lookup yields CDR1 MDHEN and CDR2 SYDVKM. The CDR3 covers 13 residues.

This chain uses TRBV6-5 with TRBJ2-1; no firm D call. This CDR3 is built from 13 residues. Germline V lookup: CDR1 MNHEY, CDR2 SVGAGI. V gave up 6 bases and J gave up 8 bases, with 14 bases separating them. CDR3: CASSSSGLHEQFF. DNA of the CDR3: TGTGCCAGCAGCTCCTCGGGCCTCCATGAGCAGTTCTTC.

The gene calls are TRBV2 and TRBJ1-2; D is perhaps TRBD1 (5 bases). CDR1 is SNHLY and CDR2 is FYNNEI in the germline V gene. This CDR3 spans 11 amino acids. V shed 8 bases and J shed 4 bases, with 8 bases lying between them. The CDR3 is CASSGPYGYTF. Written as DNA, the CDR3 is TGTGCCAGCTCGGGGCCCTATGGCTACACCTTC.

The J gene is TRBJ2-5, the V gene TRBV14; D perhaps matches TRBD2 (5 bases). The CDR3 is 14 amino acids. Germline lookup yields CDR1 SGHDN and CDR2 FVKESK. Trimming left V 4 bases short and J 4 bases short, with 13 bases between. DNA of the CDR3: TGTGCCAGCAGCCCTAGGCTAAGCGGAGAGACCCAGTACTTC. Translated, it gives CASSPRLSGETQYF.

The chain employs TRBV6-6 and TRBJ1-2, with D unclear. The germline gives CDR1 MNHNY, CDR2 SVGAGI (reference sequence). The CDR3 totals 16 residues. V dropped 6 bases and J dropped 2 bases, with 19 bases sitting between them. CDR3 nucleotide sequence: TGTGCCAGCAGCGTCACCGACCTTCGGAGAAACTATGGCTACACCTTC. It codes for CASSVTDLRRNYGYTF.

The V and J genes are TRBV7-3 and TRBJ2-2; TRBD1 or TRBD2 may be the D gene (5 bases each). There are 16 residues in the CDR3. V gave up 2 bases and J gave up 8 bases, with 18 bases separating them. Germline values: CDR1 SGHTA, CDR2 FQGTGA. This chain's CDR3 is CASSLGTRGISGELFF. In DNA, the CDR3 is TGTGCCAGCAGCTTAGGAACGAGGGGAATATCTGGGGAGCTGTTTTTT.

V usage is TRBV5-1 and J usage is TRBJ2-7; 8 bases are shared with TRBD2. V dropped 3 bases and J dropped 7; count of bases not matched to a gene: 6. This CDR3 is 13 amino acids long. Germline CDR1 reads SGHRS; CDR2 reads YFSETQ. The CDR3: CASSSGGNREQYF. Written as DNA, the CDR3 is TGCGCCAGCAGCTCGGGAGGGAATAGGGAGCAGTACTTC.

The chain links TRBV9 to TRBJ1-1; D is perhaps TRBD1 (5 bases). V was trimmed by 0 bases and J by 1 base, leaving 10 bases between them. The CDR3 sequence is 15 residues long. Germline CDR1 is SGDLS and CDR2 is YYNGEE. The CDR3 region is CASSVADTSNTEAFF. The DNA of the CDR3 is TGTGCCAGCAGCGTAGCGGACACCTCGAACACTGAAGCTTTCTTT.

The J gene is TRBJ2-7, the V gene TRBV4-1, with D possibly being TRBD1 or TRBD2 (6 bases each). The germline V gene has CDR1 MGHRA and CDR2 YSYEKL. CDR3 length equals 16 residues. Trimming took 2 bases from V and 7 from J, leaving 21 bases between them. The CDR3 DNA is TGCGCCAGCAGCCAATCACGACTTAGGGGGAGGTCAGAGCAGTACTTC. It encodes CASSQSRLRGRSEQYF.

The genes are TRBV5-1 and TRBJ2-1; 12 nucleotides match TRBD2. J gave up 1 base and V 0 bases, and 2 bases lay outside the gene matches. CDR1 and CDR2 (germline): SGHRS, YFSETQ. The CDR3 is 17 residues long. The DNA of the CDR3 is TGCGCCAGCAGCTTGGCCCTAGCGGGAGGGTCCTACAATGAGCAGTTCTTC. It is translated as CASSLALAGGSYNEQFF.

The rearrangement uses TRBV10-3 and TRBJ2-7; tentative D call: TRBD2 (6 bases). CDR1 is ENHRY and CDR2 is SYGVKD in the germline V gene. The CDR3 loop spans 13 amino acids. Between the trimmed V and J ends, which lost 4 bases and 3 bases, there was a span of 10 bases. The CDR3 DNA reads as TGTGCCATCAGTGCGGGAGCTAACTACGAGCAGTACTTC. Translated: CAISAGANYEQYF.

CDR3 sequence (DNA): TGCGCCAGCAGATCGACTAGCTGGGGGGCAGATACGCAGTATTTT. This sequence encodes CASRSTSWGADTQYF. The chain couples TRBV5-1 to TRBJ2-3; 7 bases are shared with TRBD2. The CDR3 consists of 15 residues. Germline V gene sequence: CDR1 SGHRS, CDR2 YFSETQ. Trimming took 5 bases from V and 4 from J; bases not matched to a gene: 10.

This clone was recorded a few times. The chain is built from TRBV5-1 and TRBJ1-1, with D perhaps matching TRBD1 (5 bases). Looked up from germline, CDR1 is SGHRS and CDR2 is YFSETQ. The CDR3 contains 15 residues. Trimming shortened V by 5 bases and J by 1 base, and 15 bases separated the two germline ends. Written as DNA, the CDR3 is TGCGCCAGCAGTCGACAGCTTGGGGAGAACACTGAAGCTTTCTTT. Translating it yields CASSRQLGENTEAFF.

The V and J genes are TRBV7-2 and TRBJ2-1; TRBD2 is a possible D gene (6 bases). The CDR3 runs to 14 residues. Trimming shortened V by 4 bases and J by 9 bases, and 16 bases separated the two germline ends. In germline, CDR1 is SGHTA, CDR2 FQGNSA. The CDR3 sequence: CASSSLTSWGEQFF. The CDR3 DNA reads TGTGCCAGCAGCTCCCTAACTAGCTGGGGTGAGCAGTTCTTC.

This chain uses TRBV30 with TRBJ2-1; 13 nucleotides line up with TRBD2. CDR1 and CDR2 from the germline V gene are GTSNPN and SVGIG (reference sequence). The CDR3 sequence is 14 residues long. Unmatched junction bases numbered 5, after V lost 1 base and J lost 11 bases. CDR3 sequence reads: CAWSAGLAGEKQFF. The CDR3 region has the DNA TGTGCCTGGAGTGCCGGACTAGCGGGAGAGAAGCAGTTCTTC.

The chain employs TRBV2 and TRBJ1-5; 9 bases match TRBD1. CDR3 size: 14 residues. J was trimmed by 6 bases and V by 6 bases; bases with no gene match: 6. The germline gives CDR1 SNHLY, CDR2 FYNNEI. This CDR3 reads CASSGTGRVQPQHF. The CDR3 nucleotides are TGTGCCAGCAGCGGGACAGGGAGGGTTCAGCCCCAGCATTTT.

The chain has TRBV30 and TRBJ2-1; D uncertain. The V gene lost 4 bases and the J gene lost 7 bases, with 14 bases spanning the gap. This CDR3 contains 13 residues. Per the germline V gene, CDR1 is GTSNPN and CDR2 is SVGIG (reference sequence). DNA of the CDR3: TGTGCCTGGACCAATAACCCTACAAATGAGCAGTTCTTC. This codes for CAWTNNPTNEQFF.

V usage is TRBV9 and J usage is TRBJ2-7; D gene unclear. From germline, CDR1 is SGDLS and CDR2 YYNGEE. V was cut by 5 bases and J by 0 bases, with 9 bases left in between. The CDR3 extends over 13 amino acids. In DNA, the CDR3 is TGTGCCAGCAGTAGGCAGAACTCCTACGAGCAGTACTTC. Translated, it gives CASSRQNSYEQYF. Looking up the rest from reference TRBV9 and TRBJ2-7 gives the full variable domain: DSGVTQTPKHLITATGQRVTLRCSPRSGDLSVYWYQQSLDQGLQFLIQYYNGEERAKGNILERFSAQQFPDLHSELNLSSLELGDSALYFCASSRQNSYEQYFGPGTRLTVT.

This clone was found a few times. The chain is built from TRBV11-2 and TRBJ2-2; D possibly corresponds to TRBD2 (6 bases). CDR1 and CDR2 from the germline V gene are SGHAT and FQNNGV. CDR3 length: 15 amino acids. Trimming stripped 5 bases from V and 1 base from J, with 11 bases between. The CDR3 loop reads CASSRGDLNTGELFF. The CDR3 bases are TGTGCCAGCAGCCGCGGGGACTTGAACACCGGGGAGCTGTTTTTT.

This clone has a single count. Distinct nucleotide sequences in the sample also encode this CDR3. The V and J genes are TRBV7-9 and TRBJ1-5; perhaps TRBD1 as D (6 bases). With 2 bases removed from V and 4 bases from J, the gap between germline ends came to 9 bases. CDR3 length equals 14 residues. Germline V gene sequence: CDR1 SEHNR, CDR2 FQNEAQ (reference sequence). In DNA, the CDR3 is TGTGCCAGCAGCTTACAGGGGAATAATCAGCCCCAGCATTTT. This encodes CASSLQGNNQPQHF. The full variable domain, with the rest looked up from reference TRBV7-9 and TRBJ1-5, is DTGVSQNPRHKITKRGQNVTFRCDPISEHNRLYWYRQTLGQGPEFLTYFQNEAQLEKSRLLSDRFSAERPKGSFSTLEIQRTEQGDSAMYLCASSLQGNNQPQHFGDGTRLSIL.

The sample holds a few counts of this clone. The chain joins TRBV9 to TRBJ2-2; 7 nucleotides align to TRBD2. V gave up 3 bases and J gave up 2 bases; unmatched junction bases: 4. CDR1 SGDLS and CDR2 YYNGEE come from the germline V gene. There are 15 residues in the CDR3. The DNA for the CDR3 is TGTGCCAGCAGCGGAGTAGCGGGTAACACCGGGGAGCTGTTTTTT. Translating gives CASSGVAGNTGELFF.

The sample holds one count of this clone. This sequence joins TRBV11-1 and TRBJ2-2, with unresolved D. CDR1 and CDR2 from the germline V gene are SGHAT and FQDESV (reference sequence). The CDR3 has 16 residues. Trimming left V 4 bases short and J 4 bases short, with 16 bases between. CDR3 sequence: CASSSPASSGTGELFF. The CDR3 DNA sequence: TGTGCCAGCAGCTCCCCGGCTTCGTCGGGCACCGGGGAGCTGTTTTTT.

CDR3 protein: CASSLSGRGYTF. The CDR3 DNA sequence: TGTGCCAGCAGTTTAAGTGGGCGCGGCTACACCTTC. J is TRBJ1-2 and V is TRBV27; D is uncertain. The V end lost 2 bases, the J end lost 8 bases, and 9 bases lay between the germline ends. Germline V gives CDR1 MNHEY, CDR2 SMNVEV (reference sequence). This CDR3 contains 12 residues.

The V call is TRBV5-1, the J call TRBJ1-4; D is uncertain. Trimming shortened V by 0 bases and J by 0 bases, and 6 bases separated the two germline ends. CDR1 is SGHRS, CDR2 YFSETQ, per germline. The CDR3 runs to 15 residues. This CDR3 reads CASSLAQATNEKLFF. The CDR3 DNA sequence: TGCGCCAGCAGCTTGGCCCAGGCAACTAATGAAAAACTGTTTTTT.

The CDR3 DNA is TGTGCCATCAGTGAGCGGGAGACAAAGGTCTACGAGCAGTACTTC. Its protein product is CAISERETKVYEQYF. The chain recombines TRBV10-3 with TRBJ2-7, with TRBD2 as a possible D gene (6 bases). The germline CDR1 and CDR2 sequences are ENHRY and SYGVKD. CDR3 length: 15 amino acids. Trimming shortened V by 2 bases and J by 3 bases, and 14 bases separated the two germline ends.

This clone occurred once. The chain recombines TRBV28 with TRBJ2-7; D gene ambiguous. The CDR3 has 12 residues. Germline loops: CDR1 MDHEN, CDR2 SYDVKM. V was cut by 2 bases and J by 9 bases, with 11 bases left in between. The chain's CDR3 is CASSLGKVRQYF. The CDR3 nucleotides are TGTGCCAGCAGTTTAGGAAAAGTTAGGCAGTACTTC.

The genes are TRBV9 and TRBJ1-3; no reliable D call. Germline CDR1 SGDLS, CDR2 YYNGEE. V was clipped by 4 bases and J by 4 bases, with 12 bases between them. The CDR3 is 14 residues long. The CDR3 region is CASSSARGGNTIYF. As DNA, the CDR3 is TGTGCCAGCAGCTCCGCCCGAGGGGGAAACACCATATATTTT.

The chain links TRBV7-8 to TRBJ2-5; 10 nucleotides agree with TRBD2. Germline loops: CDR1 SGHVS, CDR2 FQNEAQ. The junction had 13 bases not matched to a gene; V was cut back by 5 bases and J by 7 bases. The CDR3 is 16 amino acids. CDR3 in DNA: TGTGCCAGCAGCCGCTCGGAGAGCGGGAGGGCCTCGACCCAGTACTTC. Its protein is CASSRSESGRASTQYF.

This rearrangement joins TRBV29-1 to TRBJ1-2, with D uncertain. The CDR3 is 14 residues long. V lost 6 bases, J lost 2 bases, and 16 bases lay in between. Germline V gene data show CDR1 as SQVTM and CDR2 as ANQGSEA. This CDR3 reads CSVGTESVNYGYTF. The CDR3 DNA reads TGCAGCGTGGGAACAGAGAGTGTAAACTATGGCTACACCTTC.

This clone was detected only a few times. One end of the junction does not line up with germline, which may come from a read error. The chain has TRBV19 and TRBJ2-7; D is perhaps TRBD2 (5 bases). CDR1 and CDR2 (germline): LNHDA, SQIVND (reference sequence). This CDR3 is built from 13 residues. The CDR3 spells CASSARTSSEQYF. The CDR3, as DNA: TGTGCCAGTAGTGCCCGGACTTCCTCCGAGCAGTACTTC.

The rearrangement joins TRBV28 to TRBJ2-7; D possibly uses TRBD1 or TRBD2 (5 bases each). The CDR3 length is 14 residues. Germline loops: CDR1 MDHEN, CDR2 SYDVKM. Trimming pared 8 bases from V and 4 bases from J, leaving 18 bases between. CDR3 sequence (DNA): TGTGCCAGCTCCACCCCGGGACGGCATTACGAGCAGTACTTC. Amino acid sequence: CASSTPGRHYEQYF. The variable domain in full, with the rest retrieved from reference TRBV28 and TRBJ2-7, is DVKVTQSSRYLVKRTGEKVFLECVQDMDHENMFWYRQDPGLGLRLIYFSYDVKMKEKGDIPEGYSVSREKKERFSLILESASTNQTSMYLCASSTPGRHYEQYFGPGTRLTVT.

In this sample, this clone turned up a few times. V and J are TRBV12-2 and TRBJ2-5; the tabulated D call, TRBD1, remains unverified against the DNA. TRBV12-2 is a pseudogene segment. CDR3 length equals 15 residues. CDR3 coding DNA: TGTGCAAGTCGCACAAACCGGGACAATGAAGAGACCCAGTACTTC. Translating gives CASRTNRDNEETQYF.